These T cell receptor beta chains were read from a single sample in a study of prognosis after radiotherapy for stage I lung cancer. TCRdb independently ran MiXCR on the multiplex PCR reads; one entry per CDR3 protein. The profile covers about 15,000 distinct CDR3 sequences, with around 56% appearing a single time and 20% to 30% taken by the ten largest. The material was PBMCs, obtained before or after stereotactic body radiation therapy (not recorded which). The source of these receptors is a donor aged 50 or older with non-small cell lung cancer. Both conserved end residues are part of each CDR3. Each record gives: V gene, clone size, J gene, D gene, CDR3 length, CDR3 protein, CDR3 DNA. The D gene is left open where the match is weak. Not all rows give a size; the values are once, few, many and, for expanded clones, a class.

TRBV27	NA	TRBJ1-1	TRBD1	16	CASSPTRQGENTEAFF	TGTGCCAGCAGTCCGACGCGACAGGGGGAAAACACTGAAGCTTTCTTT
TRBV2	NA	TRBJ2-1	NA	15	CASKEGPISYNEQFF	TGTGCCAGCAAGGAGGGTCCTATCAGTTACAATGAGCAGTTCTTC
TRBV7-9	NA	TRBJ2-1	NA	14	CASSLTSTYNEQFF	TGTGCCAGCAGCTTAACTAGTACCTACAATGAGCAGTTCTTC
TRBV6-1	medium-sized	TRBJ2-7	NA	15	CASSDRGRGSYEQYF	TGTGCCAGCAGTGATCGGGGGCGAGGTTCCTACGAGCAGTACTTC
TRBV20-1	NA	TRBJ2-7	TRBD1	13	CSAGTGNSYEQYF	TGCAGTGCGGGGACAGGAAACTCCTACGAGCAGTACTTC
TRBV28	once	TRBJ2-7	NA	13	CATSSGPLYEQYF	TGTGCCACCTCTTCGGGACCCCTTTACGAGCAGTACTTC
TRBV6-1	medium-sized	TRBJ2-1	TRBD2	13	CASSTSGYNEQFF	TGTGCCAGCAGTACTAGCGGCTACAATGAGCAGTTCTTC
TRBV6-2/TRBV6-3	NA	TRBJ2-7	NA	13	CASSWTIAYDQYF	TGTGCCAGCAGTTGGACTATCGCCTACGATCAGTACTTC
TRBV5-4	many	TRBJ2-3	TRBD1	15	CASSPGQARTDTQYF	TGTGCCAGCAGCCCGGGACAGGCCCGCACAGATACGCAGTATTTT
TRBV6-2/TRBV6-3	NA	TRBJ1-1	NA	14	CASSYGGGGTGAFF	TGTGCCAGCAGTTACGGCGGGGGAGGGACTGGAGCTTTCTTT
TRBV7-2	NA	TRBJ1-5	NA	14	CASSLQGVEKPQHF	TGTGCCAGCAGCTTACAGGGCGTCGAGAAGCCACAGCATTTT
TRBV24-1	NA	TRBJ2-7	TRBD1	14	CATSESTGGDEQYF	TGTGCCACCAGTGAATCAACAGGGGGCGACGAGCAGTACTTC
TRBV12-3/TRBV12-4	NA	TRBJ2-5	NA	15	CASSPKGADQETQYF	TGTGCTAGCAGTCCCAAGGGAGCGGACCAAGAGACACAGTACTTC
TRBV7-2	NA	TRBJ1-2	NA	16	CASSLRVGLANYGYTF	TGTGCCAGCAGCCTCCGAGTAGGCCTAGCTAACTATGGCTACACCTTC
TRBV5-1	medium-sized	TRBJ2-3	NA	14	CASSWTPYTDTQYF	TGCGCCAGCAGCTGGACACCCTACACAGATACGCAGTATTTT